This is a list of T cell receptor beta chains from one sample in a study of CD8+ T cells in alopecia areata. The data were produced by immunoSEQ multiplex PCR, yet TCRdb's version contains in-frame clones alone and is incomplete. Counted here are 170,000 or so clones, around 58% occurring once; the ten biggest clones make up over 9.5%. Sample: CD8+ T cells sorted from blood, taken at week 24, from a patient treated with tofacitinib. The source is a human donor with alopecia areata. Each CDR3 is given with its conserved first and last residue. D genes are given only for firm matches. Only some rows state a clone size, as once, few, many or a class for expanded clones.

D	J	size	V	CDR3	DNA
NA	TRBJ1-6	NA	TRBV30	CAWSVPGRGKSSYNSPLHF	TGTGCCTGGAGTGTACCCGGCCGGGGCAAGAGCTCCTATAATTCACCCCTCCACTTT
TRBD1	TRBJ1-1	once	TRBV4-1	CASSPQGAGEAFF	TGCGCCAGCAGCCCACAGGGGGCGGGGGAAGCTTTCTTT
NA	TRBJ1-2	NA	TRBV7-9	CASSLEQAFPYGYTF	TGTGCCAGCAGCTTAGAACAGGCTTTTCCCTATGGCTACACCTTC
NA	TRBJ2-6	many	TRBV6-6	CASRLQGNSGANVLTF	TGTGCCAGCAGGCTACAGGGTAACTCTGGGGCCAACGTCCTGACTTTC
TRBD1	TRBJ1-1	NA	TRBV5-6	CASSDGQASILNTEAFF	TGTGCCAGCAGCGATGGACAGGCGTCAATCCTGAACACTGAAGCTTTCTTT
NA	TRBJ1-1	NA	TRBV7-6	CASSLGLVDEAFF	TGTGCCAGCAGCTTAGGCTTGGTAGATGAAGCTTTCTTT
TRBD1	TRBJ2-5	NA	TRBV9	CASSGTGMGETQYF	TGTGCCAGCAGCGGGACAGGGATGGGAGAGACCCAGTACTTC
NA	TRBJ2-1	NA	TRBV30	CAWGRYYNEQFF	TGTGCCTGGGGGCGGTACTACAATGAGCAGTTCTTC
NA	TRBJ1-1	NA	TRBV18	CASSPPSWSLNTEAFF	TGTGCCAGCTCACCACCGTCGTGGAGCTTGAACACTGAAGCTTTCTTT
TRBD2	TRBJ2-1	NA	TRBV7-8	CASSRLAGGSDEQFF	TGTGCCAGCAGTCGACTAGCGGGGGGCAGCGATGAGCAGTTCTTC
TRBD2	TRBJ2-3	NA	TRBV4-1	CASSPEGAGVTDTQYF	TGCGCCAGCAGCCCGGAGGGAGCGGGGGTTACAGATACGCAGTATTTT
TRBD1	TRBJ2-2	NA	TRBV7-9	CASRNAPGQDTGELFF	TGTGCCAGCAGAAACGCCCCGGGACAGGACACCGGGGAGCTGTTTTTT
TRBD1	TRBJ2-1	NA	TRBV5-1	CASSRIAQGSRNEQFF	TGCGCCAGCAGCAGAATCGCACAGGGGAGTCGCAATGAGCAGTTCTTC
NA	TRBJ1-1	NA	TRBV2	CASRDSLSTEAFF	TGTGCCAGCCGCGATAGCTTGAGCACTGAAGCTTTCTTT
TRBD2	TRBJ2-5	NA	TRBV19	CASSIAGGFQETQYF	TGTGCCAGTAGCATAGCGGGGGGCTTTCAAGAGACCCAGTACTTC
NA	TRBJ1-1	NA	TRBV5-1	CATPKSTEAFF	TGCGCCACCCCCAAGAGCACTGAAGCTTTCTTT
NA	TRBJ1-5	NA	TRBV29-1	CSVEDLHSGTQGPGAQHF	TGCAGCGTTGAAGATCTTCATTCTGGGACCCAGGGACCTGGGGCCCAGCATTTT
NA	TRBJ1-4	NA	TRBV2	CASIPHLNEKLFF	TGTGCCAGCATCCCGCACCTTAATGAAAAACTGTTTTTT
NA	TRBJ1-1	few	TRBV29-1	CSVEGDIRELDTEAFF	TGCAGCGTTGAAGGAGATATAAGGGAGTTGGACACTGAAGCTTTCTTT
NA	TRBJ2-2	NA	TRBV13	CASSPLGGGELFF	TGTGCCAGCAGCCCACTGGGTGGCGGGGAGCTGTTTTTT
NA	TRBJ2-7	once	TRBV11-1	CASSLDTTSLLDYEQYF	TGTGCCAGCAGCTTGGATACGACTTCCCTCTTGGACTACGAGCAGTACTTC
NA	TRBJ1-5	NA	TRBV4-1	CASSLPGNQPQHF	TGCGCCAGCAGCCTTCCGGGGAATCAGCCCCAGCATTTT
NA	TRBJ1-2	NA	TRBV5-1	CASSSGYGYTF	TGCGCCAGCAGCTCCGGGTATGGCTACACCTTC
NA	TRBJ1-5	few	TRBV4-1	CASSSDRGSGQPQHF	TGCGCCAGCAGCTCCGACCGGGGGTCTGGTCAGCCCCAGCATTTT
NA	TRBJ2-1	NA	TRBV6-5	CASRSGGGDYNEQFF	TGTGCCAGCCGATCCGGGGGCGGAGACTACAATGAGCAGTTCTTC
NA	TRBJ2-3	NA	TRBV15	CATSRGILTSSPTDTQYF	TGTGCCACCAGCAGAGGAATACTTACTAGCTCCCCCACAGATACGCAGTATTTT
TRBD1	TRBJ1-2	NA	TRBV14	CASSQLQGANYGYTF	TGTGCCAGCAGCCAATTACAGGGGGCTAACTATGGCTACACCTTC
TRBD1	TRBJ2-7	NA	TRBV15	CATSGQGGYEQYF	TGTGCCACAAGCGGACAGGGGGGCTACGAGCAGTACTTC
NA	TRBJ1-1	NA	TRBV5-4	CASSEDGPEAFF	TGTGCCAGCAGCGAGGACGGCCCTGAAGCTTTCTTT
NA	TRBJ1-3	NA	TRBV7-9	CASSLMGDTIYF	TGTGCCAGCAGCCTCATGGGTGACACCATATATTTT
TRBD2	TRBJ2-3	NA	TRBV9	CASNSGGSTDTQYF	TGTGCCAGCAACAGCGGGGGTAGCACAGATACGCAGTATTTT
NA	TRBJ2-7	NA	TRBV10-1	CASSETGDYREQYF	TGCGCCAGCAGTGAAACAGGGGACTATCGCGAGCAGTACTTC
NA	TRBJ2-1	once	TRBV20-1	CSAGLYNEQFF	TGCAGTGCAGGGCTCTACAATGAGCAGTTCTTC
NA	TRBJ2-3	NA	TRBV5-1	CASSLEGVEATDTQYF	TGCGCCAGCAGCTTGGAGGGGGTGGAAGCCACAGATACGCAGTATTTT
NA	TRBJ2-5	NA	TRBV2	CATLARKTQYF	TGTGCCACCCTGGCCAGAAAGACCCAGTACTTC
NA	TRBJ1-1	NA	TRBV9	CASSIATGNTEAFF	TGTGCCAGCAGCATAGCGACAGGGAACACTGAAGCTTTCTTT
TRBD2	TRBJ2-3	NA	TRBV11-2	CASSLATSGTDTQYF	TGTGCCAGCAGCTTGGCGACTAGCGGAACAGATACGCAGTATTTT
TRBD1	TRBJ2-7	NA	TRBV27	CASSLGQISYEQYF	TGTGCCAGCAGTTTGGGACAGATCTCCTACGAGCAGTACTTC
TRBD1	TRBJ2-3	once	TRBV7-8	CASSFRDRGGTDTQYF	TGTGCCAGCAGCTTCCGGGACAGGGGGGGGACAGATACGCAGTATTTT
NA	TRBJ2-7	NA	TRBV4-1	CASSRSLRQTYEQYF	TGCGCCAGCAGTCGGTCTCTCCGGCAGACCTACGAGCAGTACTTC
TRBD1	TRBJ2-3	NA	TRBV4-1	CASSQVGTGAADTQYF	TGCGCCAGCAGCCAAGTTGGGACAGGGGCTGCAGATACGCAGTATTTT
NA	TRBJ1-5	once	TRBV5-6	CASAAGTQPQHF	TGTGCCAGCGCTGCGGGGACTCAGCCCCAGCATTTT
TRBD1	TRBJ2-7	NA	TRBV6-5	CASSYEGTGSSYEQYF	TGTGCCAGCAGTTACGAAGGGACAGGGAGCTCCTACGAGCAGTACTTC